The next 6 T cell receptor beta chains were all read from a single sample in a study of type 1 regulatory T cells. TCRdb independently ran MiXCR on the reads; one entry per CDR3 protein. This sample has approximately 72,000 distinct CDR3 sequences; around 57% occur once, and the top ten carry 7.6%. Their recognized antigens are unknown. Sequenced input: cultured T cells, either the whole culture or a sorted T cell fraction (not recorded which). Noted subset: Tr1-enriched cell product generated in vitro against host alloantigens. These receptors all come from a human donor in good health.

The CDR3 loop is CAIRGQGGTETQYF. The CDR3 nucleotides are TGTGCCATCAGGGGACAGGGGGGAACGGAGACCCAGTACTTC. The V and J genes are TRBV10-3 and TRBJ2-5, with 11 positions matching TRBD1. Unmatched junction bases numbered 5, after V lost 6 bases and J lost 5 bases. Germline lookup yields CDR1 ENHRY and CDR2 SYGVKD. This CDR3 comprises 14 residues.

This clonotype counts as medium-sized. V gene TRBV20-1 combines with J gene TRBJ2-5; 9 nucleotides match TRBD2. The V and J ends lost 2 bases and 2 bases, in that order; junction bases with no gene match: 0. CDR1 is DFQATT and CDR2 is SNEGSKA in the germline V gene (reference sequence). This CDR3 comprises 13 residues. The chain's CDR3 is CSARLAGQETQYF. DNA of the CDR3: TGCAGTGCTAGACTAGCGGGGCAAGAGACCCAGTACTTC.

As to this clonotype: The junction does not match germline at one end; this may be a read error. V usage is TRBV6-1 and J usage is TRBJ2-2; 9 bases agree with TRBD2. CDR1 and CDR2 (germline): MNHNS, SASEGT. CDR3 length: 16 residues. As DNA, the CDR3 is TGTGCCAGCAGTAAAGCGGGAGGTCCGAACACCGGGGAGCTGTTTTTT. Translated: CASSKAGGPNTGELFF.

This chain joins TRBV27 and TRBJ2-5; no clear D. Germline CDR1 MNHEY, CDR2 SMNVEV (reference sequence). This CDR3 has 13 amino acids. Trimming removed 2 bases at V and 8 bases at J, with 12 bases between. The CDR3 protein is CASSLGLERTQYF. The DNA of the CDR3 is TGTGCCAGCAGTTTAGGCCTTGAGAGAACCCAGTACTTC.

V gene TRBV20-1 combines with J gene TRBJ2-2; TRBD1 agrees at 7 bases. V lost 5 bases and J lost 0; bases outside the gene matches: 12. CDR3 length: 17 amino acids. Germline values: CDR1 DFQATT, CDR2 SNEGSKA (reference sequence). DNA for the CDR3: TGCAGTGCTCCGATTCCTTCCGGGACAGCGAACACCGGGGAGCTGTTTTTT. Its translation: CSAPIPSGTANTGELFF.

In its sample, this clonotype ranks as medium-sized. The chain uses TRBV20-1 and TRBJ2-2; no clear D. The CDR3 is made up of 14 amino acids. Germline V gene data show CDR1 as DFQATT and CDR2 as SNEGSKA (reference sequence). Trimming took 1 base from V and 4 from J, leaving 10 bases between them. CDR3 nucleotide sequence: TGCAGTGCTAGAGGCTCCACCGGCACCGGGGAGCTGTTTTTT. This translates into CSARGSTGTGELFF.